This passage covers 3 T cell receptor beta chains from one sample sequenced in a study of STAT3 mutations in large granular lymphocyte leukemia. Study-wide findings and caveats: In T-cell large granular lymphocyte leukemia, about half of patients showed multiple immunodominant subclonotypes.

Produced via immunoSEQ multiplex PCR; TCRdb's table is partial and in-frame only. Among fewer than 6,000 clones listed, 70% to 90% were seen once. No antigens are known for them. Sequencing was done on a sample of PBMCs. All receptors come from a human donor with T large granular lymphocyte leukemia. Some clones in this sample may be carry-over from other donors' samples.

This chain joins TRBV15 and TRBJ2-3; D is undetermined. Germline CDR1 LNHNV, CDR2 YYDKDF (reference sequence). The CDR3 is 15 residues long. V shed 0 bases and J shed 3 bases, with 10 bases lying between them. The DNA of the CDR3 is TGTGCCACCAGCAGAGATCGGTTGCAGACAGATACGCAGTATTTT. As protein: CATSRDRLQTDTQYF.

The J gene is TRBJ2-3, the V gene TRBV5-1, with 8 positions matching TRBD2. V shed 4 bases, J shed 5 bases, and the junction held 3 bases outside the gene matches. This CDR3 is 13 amino acids long. CDR1 is SGHRS, CDR2 YFSETQ, per germline. In nucleotides, the CDR3 is TGCGCCAGCAGCAAGCGGGAGAAAGATACGCAGTATTTT. Protein: CASSKREKDTQYF.

V and J are TRBV27 and TRBJ2-5; a weak D match, TRBD1 (6 bases). V was shortened by 3 bases and J by 2 bases, with 7 bases between the two germline ends. The germline CDR1 and CDR2 sequences are MNHEY and SMNVEV (reference sequence). This CDR3 has 13 amino acids. In DNA form, the CDR3 reads TGTGCCAGCAGTTTTCAGGGGCAAGAGACCCAGTACTTC. This translates into CASSFQGQETQYF.